This T cell receptor beta chain was sequenced in a study of cytomegalovirus exposure and HLA in healthy donors. Notes on the study in general: A previous analysis found most TCR beta V segments productive roughly 90% or roughly 30% of the time. As immune exposure information, only CMV serostatus was available.

The study ran its PCR with 60 Vbeta and 13 Jbeta primers. Generated by immunoSEQ multiplex PCR, the TCRdb table keeps only in-frame clones and is missing some. The profile shows about 130,000 clones, 83% of them singletons. The CDR3 loop spans 14 amino acids. The V and J ends lost 0 bases and 5 bases respectively, with 8 bases between them. Germline V CDR1 and CDR2: MNHEY, SMNVEV (reference sequence). As for this clone: Its antigen is still unknown.

Sampled while nominally healthy, donors likely had unrecorded immune exposures. The specimen was PBMCs. The TCR was taken from a woman aged 40 to 50 in good health and CMV-seropositive. The rearrangement uses TRBV27 and TRBJ2-1, with a possible D match to TRBD1 (5 bases). In nucleotides, the CDR3 is TGTGCCAGCAGTTTATCAAGGGGCCACAATGAGCAGTTCTTC. The encoded protein is CASSLSRGHNEQFF.